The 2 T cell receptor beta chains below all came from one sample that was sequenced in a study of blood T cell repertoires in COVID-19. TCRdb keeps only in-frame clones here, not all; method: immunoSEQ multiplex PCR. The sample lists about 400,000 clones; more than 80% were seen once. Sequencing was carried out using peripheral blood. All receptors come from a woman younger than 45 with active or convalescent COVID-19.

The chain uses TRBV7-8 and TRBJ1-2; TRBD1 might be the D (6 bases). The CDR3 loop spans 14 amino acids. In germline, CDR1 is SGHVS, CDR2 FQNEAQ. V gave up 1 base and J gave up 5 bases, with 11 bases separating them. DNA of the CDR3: TGTGCCAGCAGCTTAGTTTGGCAGGGGTATGGCTACACCTTC. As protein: CASSLVWQGYGYTF. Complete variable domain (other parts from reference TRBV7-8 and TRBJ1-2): GAGVSQSPRYKVAKRGQDVALRCDPISGHVSLFWYQQALGQGPEFLTYFQNEAQLDKSGLPSDRFFAERPEGSVSTLKIQRTQQEDSAVYLCASSLVWQGYGYTFGSGTRLTVV.

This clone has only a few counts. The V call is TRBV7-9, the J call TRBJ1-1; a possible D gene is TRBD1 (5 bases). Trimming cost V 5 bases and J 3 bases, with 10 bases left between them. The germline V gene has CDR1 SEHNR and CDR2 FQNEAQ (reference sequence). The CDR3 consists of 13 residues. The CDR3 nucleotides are TGTGCCAGCAGCCCCACAGGCTACACTGAAGCTTTCTTT. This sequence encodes CASSPTGYTEAFF.